Below, 18 T cell receptor beta chains from the same sample are listed, as sequenced in a study of shared clonotypes between healthy human individuals. Profiled with immunoSEQ multiplex PCR; TCRdb holds only in-frame clones, not every one. In the table there are under 1,100,000 clones, around 74% of which are singletons. The source material was memory CD4+ T cells sorted from blood. Subset denoted: CD45RA-negative fraction. The receptors derive from a young man in good health.

This clone was detected once. The V call is TRBV5-1, the J call TRBJ2-3; TRBD2 is a possible D gene (6 bases). The V and J ends lost 2 bases and 6 bases respectively, with 10 bases between them. This CDR3 region has 13 residues. From germline, CDR1 is SGHRS and CDR2 YFSETQ. The CDR3 region is CASSFGGGDTQYF. The DNA of the CDR3 is TGCGCCAGCAGCTTTGGGGGAGGTGATACGCAGTATTTT.

The chain uses TRBV2 and TRBJ2-1, with TRBD2 identical over 14 bases. CDR3 length: 19 amino acids. The V gene's germline CDR1 is SNHLY and CDR2 FYNNEI. V was clipped by 7 bases and J by 6 bases; unmatched bases: 17. As DNA, the CDR3 is TGTGCCAGCATTGGGACGGGACTAGCGGGAGCCCCTCGCCCCAATGAGCAGTTCTTC. Translating gives CASIGTGLAGAPRPNEQFF.

The chain carries TRBV4-1 and TRBJ1-4; D is uncertain. The CDR3 contains 15 residues. Germline V gene sequence: CDR1 MGHRA, CDR2 YSYEKL. Trimming took off 1 base at V and 4 bases at J, with 10 bases between the two ends. CDR3 DNA sequence: TGCGCCAGCAGCCAAGGACGGAAATATAATGAAAAACTGTTTTTT. This encodes CASSQGRKYNEKLFF.

The V gene is TRBV5-6, the J gene TRBJ2-1; 7 bases match TRBD2. CDR1 and CDR2 from the germline V gene are SGHDT and YYEEEE. J lost 0 bases, V lost 3 bases, and 9 bases had no gene match. This CDR3 contains 17 residues. CDR3 nucleotide sequence: TGTGCCAGCAGCTCATTGGGAGGGGCCAGCTCCTACAATGAGCAGTTCTTC. Residues: CASSSLGGASSYNEQFF.

The chain recombines TRBV2 with TRBJ2-1; 9 positions agree with TRBD2. The germline gives CDR1 SNHLY, CDR2 FYNNEI. There are 15 residues in the CDR3. The V segment lost 1 base and the J segment 10 bases; nucleotides outside the gene matches: 8. The CDR3 sequence: CASSEGREGHREQFF. The CDR3 bases are TGTGCCAGCAGTGAAGGGCGGGAGGGCCATAGGGAGCAGTTCTTC.

The genes are TRBV18 and TRBJ2-2, with 10 bases aligning to TRBD2. V gave up 1 base and J gave up 5 bases; unmatched junction bases: 10. Germline CDR1 reads KGHSH; CDR2 reads LQKENI. The CDR3 has 18 residues. The CDR3, as DNA: TGTGCCAGCTCACCACGGGGCCTAGCGGGAGATTGGACCGGGGAGCTGTTTTTT. Translating gives CASSPRGLAGDWTGELFF. Combining the CDR3 with reference TRBV18 and TRBJ2-2 gives the whole variable domain NAGVMQNPRHLVRRRGQEARLRCSPMKGHSHVYWYRQLPEEGLKFMVYLQKENIIDESGMPKERFSAEFPKEGPSILRIQQVVRGDSAAYFCASSPRGLAGDWTGELFFGEGSRLTVL.

The chain is built from TRBV5-4 and TRBJ2-1; 8 bases line up with TRBD2. The germline V gene encodes CDR1 SGHNT and CDR2 YYREEE (reference sequence). V shed 1 base and J 5 bases; nucleotides not matched to a gene: 5. There are 15 residues in the CDR3. This CDR3 is CASSLSGTSHNEQFF. CDR3 in DNA: TGTGCCAGCAGCTTGAGTGGGACTAGTCACAATGAGCAGTTCTTC.

The J gene is TRBJ2-7, the V gene TRBV6-1, with D perhaps matching TRBD2 (6 bases). Germline V lookup: CDR1 MNHNS, CDR2 SASEGT. Trimming pared 5 bases from V and 2 bases from J, leaving 13 bases between. This CDR3 is 14 amino acids long. The CDR3 DNA sequence: TGTGCCAGCAGTTCTACTAGCTGGACCTACGAGCAGTACTTC. This sequence encodes CASSSTSWTYEQYF.

The V gene is TRBV6-6, the J gene TRBJ1-1; perhaps TRBD1 as D (5 bases). V shed 8 bases and J shed 4 bases, with 14 bases lying between them. This CDR3 region has 13 residues. Per germline, CDR1 MNHNY and CDR2 SVGAGI (reference sequence). The CDR3 DNA is TGTGCCAGCCGGGACCCGGGGGGCACTGAAGCTTTCTTT. It translates to CASRDPGGTEAFF.

The rearrangement joins TRBV4-3 to TRBJ1-5; 8 bases fit TRBD1. CDR1 and CDR2 (germline): LGHNA, YSLEER. The CDR3 is 14 amino acids. Trimming cost V 1 base and J 7 bases; bases outside gene matches: 3. The CDR3 reads CASSQGTGHQPQHF. CDR3 DNA: TGCGCCAGCAGCCAAGGGACAGGGCACCAGCCCCAGCATTTT.

V gene TRBV7-2 combines with J gene TRBJ1-3, with 9 bases matching TRBD1. Germline V lookup: CDR1 SGHTA, CDR2 FQGNSA. This CDR3 comprises 15 residues. Losses at the gene ends were 4 bases for V and 1 base for J; bases not matched to a gene: 2. The CDR3 loop reads CASSSGTGSGNTIYF. The CDR3 bases are TGTGCCAGCAGCTCCGGGACAGGGTCTGGAAACACCATATATTTT.

The chain uses TRBV6-6 and TRBJ2-3; D ambiguous. Deletions cut 2 bases from V and 0 bases from J, with 12 bases between. The CDR3 loop spans 16 amino acids. Germline CDR1 MNHNY, CDR2 SVGAGI (reference sequence). The CDR3: CASSYLAAPSTDTQYF. The CDR3 nucleotides are TGTGCCAGCAGTTACCTGGCGGCGCCTAGCACAGATACGCAGTATTTT.

Concerning this clone itself: The junction and the germline gene differ at one end; a read error may be behind it. The chain employs TRBV7-7 and TRBJ2-5; no clear D. Germline V gives CDR1 SSHAT, CDR2 FNYEAQ (reference sequence). This CDR3 has 13 residues. The CDR3 DNA sequence: TGTGCTAGCAGCTTTAGGTTCCAAGAGACCCAGTACTTC. This gives the protein CASSFRFQETQYF.

The chain employs TRBV7-8 and TRBJ2-5; TRBD2 agrees at 11 bases. Germline V gene data show CDR1 as SGHVS and CDR2 as FQNEAQ. The CDR3 contains 15 residues. Germline trimming cut 1 base from V and 4 bases from J; bases unmatched to any gene: 2. This CDR3 reads CASSLVGTSGETQYF. Written as DNA, the CDR3 is TGTGCCAGCAGCTTAGTCGGGACTAGCGGAGAGACCCAGTACTTC.

The rearrangement joins TRBV7-9 to TRBJ1-2; D not certain. In germline, CDR1 is SEHNR, CDR2 FQNEAQ (reference sequence). The CDR3 is made up of 13 amino acids. Trimming removed 7 bases from V and 1 base from J, with 10 bases in between. CDR3 bases: TGTGCCAGCAACCCTCAGAGTAACTATGGCTACACCTTC. Translated: CASNPQSNYGYTF. Full variable domain (outside the CDR3, taken from reference TRBV7-9 and TRBJ1-2): DTGVSQNPRHKITKRGQNVTFRCDPISEHNRLYWYRQTLGQGPEFLTYFQNEAQLEKSRLLSDRFSAERPKGSFSTLEIQRTEQGDSAMYLCASNPQSNYGYTFGSGTRLTVV.

V usage is TRBV7-2 and J usage is TRBJ2-1; TRBD2 matches at 8 bases. CDR3 length: 16 amino acids. From germline, CDR1 is SGHTA and CDR2 FQGNSA. Trimming took 2 bases from V and 6 from J; bases not matched to a gene: 9. The DNA of the CDR3 is TGTGCCAGCAGCTTAACCAGACTAGCGCAAGTCAATGAGCAGTTCTTC. Protein sequence: CASSLTRLAQVNEQFF.

The chain links TRBV27 to TRBJ2-3; the match to TRBD2 covers 12 bases. This CDR3 has 17 amino acids. Germline CDR1 MNHEY, CDR2 SMNVEV (reference sequence). The ends lost 3 bases at V and 3 bases at J; junction bases unmatched: 7. As DNA, the CDR3 is TGTGCCAGCAGTTTCTCCACTAGCGGGAGGAGGACAGATACGCAGTATTTT. It encodes CASSFSTSGRRTDTQYF.

The V and J genes are TRBV21-1 and TRBJ2-1; TRBD1 was called by the table and not checked on the DNA. TRBV21-1 is deemed a pseudogene. This CDR3 is 11 amino acids long. CDR3 region: CASTPDRAGFF. CDR3 DNA: TGTGCCAGCACCCCGGACAGGGCCGGGTTCTTC.